This T cell receptor beta chain originates from a study of human T cells and chemical hapten exposure. At the level of the study: TCR yields per sample varied mostly from small pooled library volume differences.

The library gave individual cDNA molecules unique molecular identifiers. Under the authors' procedure: Individual samples carried between about 23,224 and 690,600 TCRs, with about 88,000 as the median. TCRdb ran MiXCR on the RACE reads and lists one entry per CDR3 protein. TCRdb's processing, not the study's, gives the V and J calls here. The data hold around 130,000 distinct CDR3 sequences, with 9% to 10% observed a single time. Described time point: healthy volunteer bleed at 2 weeks. The starting material, unfractionated whole blood, was used for total RNA extraction. In germline, CDR1 is SGHRS, CDR2 YFSETQ. Trimming took 4 bases from V and 0 from J, leaving 11 bases between them. This CDR3 spans 15 amino acids. Findings and limits, study-wide: TCRs above 1 in 1000 frequency stayed constant with DPC sensitization.

Regarding this clonotype: Its antigen is currently unknown.

What was sequenced was whole blood. The V gene is TRBV5-1, the J gene TRBJ2-1, with D unclear. This receptor was obtained from a male donor in good health. Some clones in this sample may be carry-over from other donors' samples. CDR3 bases: TGCGCCAGCAGCCCCCGTAGTGCCTCCTACAATGAGCAGTTCTTC. It specifies CASSPRSASYNEQFF.